This passage covers 11 T cell receptor beta chains from one sample sequenced in a study of blood T cell repertoires in COVID-19. Data came from immunoSEQ multiplex PCR; TCRdb stores just in-frame clones and leaves some out. The data show over 130,000 clones, roughly 79% seen once. Sequenced sample: PBMCs or T cells enriched from blood (not recorded which). These receptors all come from a woman aged 45-60 years who had recovered from COVID-19.

V gene TRBV5-1 combines with J gene TRBJ1-1; D not resolved. The V end lost 1 base, the J end lost 3 bases, and 16 bases lay between the germline ends. The CDR3 has 16 residues. Germline V gene sequence: CDR1 SGHRS, CDR2 YFSETQ. This CDR3 is CASSLNAAGKHTEAFF. The CDR3 nucleotides are TGCGCCAGCAGCTTGAATGCGGCGGGGAAACACACTGAAGCTTTCTTT. The variable domain in full, with the rest retrieved from reference TRBV5-1 and TRBJ1-1, is KAGVTQTPRYLIKTRGQQVTLSCSPISGHRSVSWYQQTPGQGLQFLFEYFSETQRNKGNFPGRFSGRQFSNSRSEMNVSTLELGDSALYLCASSLNAAGKHTEAFFGQGTRLTVV.

The chain employs TRBV10-2 and TRBJ2-5; 7 bases map to TRBD2. The CDR3 extends over 14 amino acids. V lost 3 bases to trimming and J lost 5 bases; unmatched junction nucleotides: 6. Germline V gene data show CDR1 as WSHSY and CDR2 as SAAADI. CDR3 in DNA: TGCGCCAGCAGTGACCTTACTAGCGCGGAGACCCAGTACTTC. Encoded protein: CASSDLTSAETQYF.

The chain combines TRBV10-2 with TRBJ1-2; D gene ambiguous. Germline V gene sequence: CDR1 WSHSY, CDR2 SAAADI. Deletions cut 2 bases from V and 4 bases from J, with 5 bases between. The CDR3 loop spans 12 amino acids. The CDR3 is CASSEAGYGYTF. The DNA of the CDR3 is TGCGCCAGCAGTGAGGCAGGCTATGGCTACACCTTC.

The genes are TRBV13 and TRBJ2-1; possibly TRBD1 for D (5 bases). In germline, CDR1 is PRHDT, CDR2 FYEKMQ (reference sequence). This CDR3 spans 16 amino acids. V was trimmed by 0 bases and J by 9 bases, leaving 18 bases between them. The CDR3 coding sequence is TGTGCCAGCAGCTTAGGTTCACAGGACACGTTTTTTGAGCAGTTCTTC. Encoded protein: CASSLGSQDTFFEQFF.

The chain uses TRBV6-5 and TRBJ1-5; tentative D call: TRBD1 (6 bases). This CDR3 contains 14 residues. V shed 0 bases and J shed 14 bases, with 17 bases lying between them. From germline, CDR1 is MNHEY and CDR2 SVGAGI. CDR3 sequence reads: CASSYSPIGTTEHF. The DNA of the CDR3 is TGTGCCAGCAGTTACTCCCCTATCGGGACAACAGAGCATTTT.

This clone was seen once. This chain connects TRBV27 to TRBJ1-1; TRBD1 aligns across 10 bases. Losses at the gene ends were 5 bases for V and 7 bases for J; bases not matched to a gene: 7. The CDR3 covers 14 residues. CDR1 is MNHEY, CDR2 SMNVEV, per germline (reference sequence). The chain's CDR3 is CASSQTGGAVEAFF. The CDR3 nucleotides are TGTGCCAGCAGTCAGACAGGGGGCGCGGTTGAAGCTTTCTTT.

Here the CDR3 DNA reads TGTGCCAGCAGCCAAGGACAGGGATATATCGGCAATCAGCCCCAGCATTTT. Its translation is CASSQGQGYIGNQPQHF. The V and J genes are TRBV11-3 and TRBJ1-5; TRBD1 matches at 8 bases. This CDR3 spans 17 amino acids. Germline trimming cut 5 bases from V and 2 bases from J; bases unmatched to any gene: 11. Germline V gene data show CDR1 as SGHNT and CDR2 as YENEEA.

J is TRBJ1-4 and V is TRBV5-1, with 8 bases identical to TRBD1. CDR1 is SGHRS, CDR2 YFSETQ, per germline. Losses at the gene ends were 1 base for V and 8 bases for J; bases not matched to a gene: 7. The CDR3 runs 15 residues. CDR3 sequence (DNA): TGCGCCAGCAGCTTGCAGGGGGCGATAAGCGAAAAACTGTTTTTT. Encoded protein: CASSLQGAISEKLFF.

The V and J genes are TRBV11-3 and TRBJ2-4; D not certain. The CDR3 consists of 14 residues. Germline V gives CDR1 SGHNT, CDR2 YENEEA. V was pared by 0 bases and J by 4 bases, with 7 bases between. CDR3 loop: CASSLDPRKNIQYF. In nucleotides, the CDR3 is TGTGCCAGCAGCTTAGATCCCAGAAAAAACATTCAGTACTTC. The full variable domain, completed using reference TRBV11-3 and TRBJ2-4, is EAGVVQSPRYKIIEKKQPVAFWCNPISGHNTLYWYLQNLGQGPELLIRYENEEAVDDSQLPKDRFSAERLKGVDSTLKIQPAELGDSAVYLCASSLDPRKNIQYFGAGTRLSVL.

J is TRBJ2-7 and V is TRBV11-2; D is undetermined. V was shortened by 3 bases and J by 4 bases, with 7 bases between the two germline ends. This CDR3 comprises 12 residues. Germline CDR1 SGHAT, CDR2 FQNNGV. The CDR3 region has the DNA TGTGCCAGCAGCTTGACGACATACGAGCAGTACTTC. Translated, it gives CASSLTTYEQYF.

This chain uses TRBV18 with TRBJ2-2; the D gene is possibly TRBD2 (5 bases). With 3 bases removed from V and 0 bases from J, the gap between germline ends came to 11 bases. The CDR3 has 16 amino acids. Germline CDR1 KGHSH, CDR2 LQKENI. For the CDR3, the DNA is TGTGCCAGCTCACCGATAGCGAAAGCGAACACCGGGGAGCTGTTTTTT. This gives the protein CASSPIAKANTGELFF. The full variable domain, rest sourced from reference TRBV18 and TRBJ2-2, is NAGVMQNPRHLVRRRGQEARLRCSPMKGHSHVYWYRQLPEEGLKFMVYLQKENIIDESGMPKERFSAEFPKEGPSILRIQQVVRGDSAAYFCASSPIAKANTGELFFGEGSRLTVL.